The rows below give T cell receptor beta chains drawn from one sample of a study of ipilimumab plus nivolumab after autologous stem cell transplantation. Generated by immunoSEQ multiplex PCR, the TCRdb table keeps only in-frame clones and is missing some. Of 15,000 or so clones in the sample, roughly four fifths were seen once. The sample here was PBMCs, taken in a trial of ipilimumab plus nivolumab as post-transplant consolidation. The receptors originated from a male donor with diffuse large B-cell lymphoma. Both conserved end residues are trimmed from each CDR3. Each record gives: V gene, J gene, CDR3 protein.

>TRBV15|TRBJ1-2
ATSRDMIVGVEYT
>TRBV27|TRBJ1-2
ASSLSGSRMGGYT
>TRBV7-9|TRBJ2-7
ASSHRPGTSGTYEQY
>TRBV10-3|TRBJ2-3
AISEPTGQSSTDTQY
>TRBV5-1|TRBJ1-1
ASSPLMGQGNTEAF
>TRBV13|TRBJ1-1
ASSPPYYKNTEAF
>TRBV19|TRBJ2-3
ASRGVGGTDTQY
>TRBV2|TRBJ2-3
ASSQFPLTSGQADTQY
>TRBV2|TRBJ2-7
ASTKDRGRAYEQY
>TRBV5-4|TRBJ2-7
ASSKRGLETYEQY
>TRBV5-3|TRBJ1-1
ASSSHRGRTEAF
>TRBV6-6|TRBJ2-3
ATALHPVFTDTQY
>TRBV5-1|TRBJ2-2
ASRGQGDTGELF
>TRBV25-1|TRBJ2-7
ASSYSGKGYEQY
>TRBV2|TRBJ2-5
ASRGDRGETQY
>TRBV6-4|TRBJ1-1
ASSLNGNTEAF
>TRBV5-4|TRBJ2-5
ASSPGMVQETQY
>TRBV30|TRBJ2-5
AWSAGQETQY
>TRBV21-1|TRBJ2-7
ASSKRNGRGGYEQY
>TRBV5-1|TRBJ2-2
ASSLGQGPGELF
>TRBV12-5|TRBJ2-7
ASGLEVQY
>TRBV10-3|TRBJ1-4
AISDNGGETNEKLF
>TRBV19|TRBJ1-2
ASSQGRGYGYT
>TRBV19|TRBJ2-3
ASSTNRGGGTQY
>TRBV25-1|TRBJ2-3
ASSVGGMKDTQY
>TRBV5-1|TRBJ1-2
ASSLAAGFGYT
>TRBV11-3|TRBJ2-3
ASSLAGPSTDTQY
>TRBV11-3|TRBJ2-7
ASSLYSGTSYEQY
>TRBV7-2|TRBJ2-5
ASSFDGATETQY
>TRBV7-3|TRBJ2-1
ASSPGGVSEQF
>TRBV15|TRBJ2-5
ATSRVGGTGGVETQY
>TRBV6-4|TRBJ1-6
ASSEAALGSPLH
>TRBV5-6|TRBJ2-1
ASSFGLAGIWSYNEQF
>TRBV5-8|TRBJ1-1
ASSLADWDTEAF
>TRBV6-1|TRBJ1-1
ASSGTVNTEAF
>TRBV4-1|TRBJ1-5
ASSLTGFSNQPQH
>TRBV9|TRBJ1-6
ASSANSYNSPLH
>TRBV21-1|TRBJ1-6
ASSKVCLGRPTTYNSPLH
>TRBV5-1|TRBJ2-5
ASSLWGDETQY
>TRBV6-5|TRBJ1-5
ATKKGVEQPQH
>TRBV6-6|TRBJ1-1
ASQGFGTEAF
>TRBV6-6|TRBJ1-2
ASSYQANYGYT
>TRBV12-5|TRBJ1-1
ASGSGEGVGTEAF
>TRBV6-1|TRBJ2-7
ASRFLAPSYEQY
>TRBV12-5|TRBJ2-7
ASGLGHFYEQY